The clone carrying this T cell receptor beta chain turned up a few times. TCRdb redid the calling of the 5' RACE reads with MiXCR, one entry per CDR3 protein. The data show about 340,000 distinct CDR3 sequences, around 3.9% seen once. CDR1 and CDR2 from the germline V gene are SGHNT and YYREEE (reference sequence). V dropped 0 bases and J dropped 5 bases, with 11 bases sitting between them. The CDR3 sequence is 14 residues long. These data originate in a study of T cells after yellow fever vaccination. This TCR derives from a man between 18 and 29 years old who received the YFV17D yellow fever vaccine. Here the sequenced sample was PBMCs, taken 5 days after the yellow fever booster vaccination. This rearrangement joins TRBV5-4 to TRBJ2-5; D unclear. As DNA, the CDR3 is TGTGCCAGCAGCTTGGAGGCTGCTGGGGAGACCCAGTACTTC. Encoded protein: CASSLEAAGETQYF.